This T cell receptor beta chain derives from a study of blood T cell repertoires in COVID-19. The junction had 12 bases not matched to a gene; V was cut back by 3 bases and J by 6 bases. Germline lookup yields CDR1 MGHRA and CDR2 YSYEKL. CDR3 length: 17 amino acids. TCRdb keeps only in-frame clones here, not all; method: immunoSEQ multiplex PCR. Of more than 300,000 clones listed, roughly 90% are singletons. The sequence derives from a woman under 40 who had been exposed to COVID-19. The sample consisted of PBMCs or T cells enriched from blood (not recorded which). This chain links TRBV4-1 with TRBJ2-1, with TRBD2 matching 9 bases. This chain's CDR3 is CASSHKVSGGPLNEQFF. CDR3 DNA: TGCGCCAGCAGCCACAAGGTGAGCGGGGGGCCCCTCAATGAGCAGTTCTTC.